This entry lists 8 T cell receptor beta chains sequenced from one sample in a study of identifying expanded T cells in peripheral blood. TCRdb's copy holds only in-frame clones and misses some; the assay was immunoSEQ multiplex PCR. The sample carries approximately 100,000 clones, around 88% recorded once. Sequencing was carried out using blood. The source of these receptors is a person aged 18 to 69 in good health.

The rearrangement joins TRBV2 to TRBJ1-6; D gene uncertain. Germline CDR1 SNHLY, CDR2 FYNNEI. This CDR3 comprises 14 residues. Trimming removed 4 bases at V and 6 bases at J, with 10 bases between. The CDR3 DNA is TGTGCCAGCAGTGTCGAGAAGGGTAATTCACCCCTCCACTTT. Translated: CASSVEKGNSPLHF.

The CDR3 spells CASSLIREYGYTF. DNA for the CDR3: TGCGCCAGCAGCTTAATCAGGGAGTACGGCTACACCTTC. This sequence joins TRBV5-1 and TRBJ1-2, with a tentative D call TRBD1 (5 bases). V dropped 2 bases and J dropped 8 bases, with 13 bases sitting between them. The germline CDR1 and CDR2 sequences are SGHRS and YFSETQ. The CDR3 has 13 amino acids.

The V and J genes are TRBV27 and TRBJ1-4, with 7 bases that match TRBD1. V was clipped by 6 bases and J by 0 bases; unmatched bases: 1. From germline, CDR1 is MNHEY and CDR2 SMNVEV (reference sequence). The CDR3 totals 14 residues. CDR3 nucleotides: TGTGCCAGCAGAGGGACAGCAACTAATGAAAAACTGTTTTTT. It is translated as CASRGTATNEKLFF.

The CDR3 DNA reads as TGTGCCAGCAGCTTGGTGAGCAGGGGGATAGATTCACCCCTCCACTTT. This sequence encodes CASSLVSRGIDSPLHF. V and J are TRBV5-8 and TRBJ1-6, with 7 bases fitting TRBD1. The CDR3 has 16 residues. CDR1 and CDR2 from the germline V gene are SGHTS and YDEGEE. Trimming took 0 bases from V and 8 from J; bases not matched to a gene: 8.

V gene TRBV5-1 combines with J gene TRBJ1-3; TRBD1 matches at 8 bases. Germline-derived CDR1 and CDR2 are SGHRS and YFSETQ. The CDR3 sequence is 14 residues long. Trimming removed 4 bases from V and 2 bases from J; junction bases left unmatched: 2. The CDR3 region is CASSMTGAGNTIYF. CDR3 nucleotide sequence: TGCGCCAGCAGCATGACAGGGGCTGGAAACACCATATATTTT.

This clone was picked up a small number of times. The chain employs TRBV11-2 and TRBJ2-3, with TRBD1 identical over 12 bases. The CDR3 totals 17 residues. V was pared by 5 bases and J by 2 bases, with 8 bases of the junction left unmatched. CDR1 is SGHAT and CDR2 is FQNNGV in the germline V gene. CDR3 region: CASSPHGTGGNTDTQYF. Here the CDR3 DNA reads TGTGCCAGCAGCCCCCACGGGACAGGGGGCAACACAGATACGCAGTATTTT.

The chain links TRBV18 to TRBJ2-6, with D possibly being TRBD1 (6 bases). The length of the CDR3 is 18 residues. Germline CDR1 KGHSH, CDR2 LQKENI. Trimming cost V 3 bases and J 0 bases, with 15 bases left between them. The DNA of the CDR3 is TGTGCCAGCTCACCGCGGACAGAGTCTACCTCTGGGGCCAACGTCCTGACTTTC. It specifies CASSPRTESTSGANVLTF.

The chain joins TRBV14 to TRBJ1-6, with TRBD1 as a possible D gene (6 bases). V was cut by 4 bases and J by 0 bases, with 16 bases left in between. Germline V gene data show CDR1 as SGHDN and CDR2 as FVKESK. This CDR3 contains 18 residues. The CDR3 nucleotides read TGTGCCAGCAGCCCCGGGACAACGGGGAGCTCCTATAATTCACCCCTCCACTTT. Protein: CASSPGTTGSSYNSPLHF. Variable domain in full (rest from reference TRBV14 and TRBJ1-6): EAGVTQFPSHSVIEKGQTVTLRCDPISGHDNLYWYRRVMGKEIKFLLHFVKESKQDESGMPNNRFLAERTGGTYSTLKVQPAELEDSGVYFCASSPGTTGSSYNSPLHFGNGTRLTVT.